This passage covers 32 T cell receptor beta chains from one sample sequenced in a study of T cell responses to AZD1222 COVID-19 vaccine. Sequencing used immunoSEQ multiplex PCR; TCRdb keeps in-frame clones, though not all of them. The sample lists about 180,000 clones, around 90% occurring once. The source was peripheral blood, collected on day 0 of AZD1222 vaccination. The receptors were gathered from an adult in good health.

The rearrangement joins TRBV4-2 to TRBJ2-1, with 7 bases fitting TRBD2. Germline loops: CDR1 LGHNA, CDR2 YNFKEQ. There are 15 residues in the CDR3. J was trimmed by 2 bases and V by 6 bases; bases with no gene match: 7. This CDR3 reads CASRAAGWTYNEQFF. CDR3 sequence (DNA): TGTGCCAGCAGGGCAGCGGGGTGGACCTACAATGAGCAGTTCTTC.

This clone was recorded only once. The chain is built from TRBV28 and TRBJ1-1; possible D gene TRBD1, 6 bases. The CDR3 extends over 16 amino acids. Germline V CDR1 and CDR2: MDHEN, SYDVKM. V dropped 4 bases and J dropped 1 base, with 16 bases sitting between them. CDR3 amino acids: CASSSPGGGGNTEAFF. CDR3 bases: TGTGCCAGCAGTTCCCCCGGGGGAGGGGGGAACACTGAAGCTTTCTTT.

The chain joins TRBV3-1 (or the pseudogene TRBV3-2) to TRBJ1-2; D is perhaps TRBD1 (5 bases). Germline-derived CDR1 and CDR2 are LGHDT and YNNKEL (reference sequence). With 0 bases removed from V and 6 bases from J, the gap between germline ends came to 17 bases. This CDR3 contains 16 residues. The CDR3 sequence is CASSQDGAGGSDGYTF. The CDR3, as DNA: TGTGCCAGCAGCCAAGATGGGGCGGGAGGTTCGGATGGCTACACCTTC.

The chain is built from TRBV7-3 and TRBJ2-5, with TRBD2 identical over 13 bases. The trim removed 5 bases at V and 5 bases at J, leaving 2 bases unmatched. The germline CDR1 and CDR2 sequences are SGHTA and FQGTGA. The CDR3 loop spans 14 amino acids. The CDR3 spells CASSPGLAGETQYF. CDR3 DNA sequence: TGTGCCAGCAGCCCGGGACTAGCGGGGGAGACCCAGTACTTC.

The genes are TRBV19 and TRBJ1-1; the D gene is possibly TRBD1 (5 bases). Trimming took 4 bases from V and 3 from J, leaving 9 bases between them. The CDR3 extends over 13 amino acids. Germline V lookup: CDR1 LNHDA, CDR2 SQIVND (reference sequence). For the CDR3, the DNA is TGTGCCAGTAGTAAATCCAGGGACACTGAAGCTTTCTTT. Protein: CASSKSRDTEAFF.

The rearrangement links TRBV2 to TRBJ1-3; no definite D call. Trimming took off 6 bases at V and 3 bases at J, with 15 bases between the two ends. Germline CDR1 reads SNHLY; CDR2 reads FYNNEI. The CDR3 sequence is 15 residues long. CDR3 protein: CASRARPRRGNTIYF. For the CDR3, the DNA is TGTGCCAGCAGGGCCCGGCCCAGACGTGGAAACACCATATATTTT.

The genes are TRBV12-3 or TRBV12-4 and TRBJ1-2; 7 bases agree with TRBD1. The ends lost 5 bases at V and 5 bases at J; junction bases unmatched: 5. The length of the CDR3 is 13 residues. The CDR3: CASSPGQTYGYTF. The CDR3 DNA is TGTGCCAGCAGTCCGGGACAGACATATGGCTACACCTTC.

The chain uses TRBV19 and TRBJ2-2; D is ambiguous. CDR3 length: 13 amino acids. V was cut by 3 bases and J by 6 bases, with 8 bases left in between. Germline V gene data show CDR1 as LNHDA and CDR2 as SQIVND (reference sequence). The CDR3 reads CASSMIVSGELFF. Written as DNA, the CDR3 is TGTGCCAGTAGTATGATAGTATCCGGGGAGCTGTTTTTT.

V is TRBV6-1 and J is TRBJ1-2, with TRBD1 as a possible D gene (5 bases). Germline CDR1 and CDR2: MNHNS and SASEGT. The V end was cut by 1 base, the J end by 2 bases, with 11 bases between. This CDR3 is built from 15 residues. The CDR3: CASSEGVGANYGYTF. The CDR3 DNA follows: TGTGCCAGCAGTGAAGGGGTAGGGGCGAACTATGGCTACACCTTC.

The V call is TRBV19, the J call TRBJ1-5, with 11 positions matching TRBD1. CDR1 and CDR2 (germline): LNHDA, SQIVND (reference sequence). This CDR3 has 18 residues. J was trimmed by 2 bases and V by 5 bases; bases with no gene match: 11. This CDR3 reads CASSGRTGGGTGNQPQHF. The CDR3 DNA follows: TGTGCCAGTAGTGGAAGGACAGGGGGCGGGACTGGCAATCAGCCCCAGCATTTT.

This rearrangement joins TRBV15 to TRBJ1-6; D remains ambiguous. V lost 5 bases and J 2 bases, leaving 7 bases between the germline ends. The CDR3 length is 14 residues. CDR1 and CDR2 (germline): LNHNV, YYDKDF (reference sequence). The CDR3 sequence: CATSRETYNSPLHF. The CDR3 coding sequence is TGTGCCACCAGCCGGGAAACCTATAATTCACCCCTCCACTTT.

This chain connects TRBV28 to TRBJ1-5; D gene ambiguous. Germline CDR1 MDHEN, CDR2 SYDVKM. The V end lost 4 bases, the J end lost 6 bases, and 7 bases lay between the germline ends. This CDR3 spans 12 amino acids. The CDR3 DNA reads TGTGCCAGCAGTTACTCGATTCAGCCCCAGCATTTT. Amino acid sequence: CASSYSIQPQHF.

The J gene is TRBJ1-2, the V gene TRBV30; D might be TRBD1 (5 bases). V was clipped by 2 bases and J by 7 bases, with 14 bases between them. CDR1 is GTSNPN, CDR2 SVGIG, per germline (reference sequence). The CDR3 is 13 amino acids. CDR3 nucleotides: TGTGCCTGGAGTCAACCGGACAAAGGTGGCTACACCTTC. Protein sequence: CAWSQPDKGGYTF.

This clone was observed a single time. This rearrangement joins TRBV7-9 to TRBJ1-2, with 7 bases matching TRBD1. From germline, CDR1 is SEHNR and CDR2 FQNEAQ (reference sequence). The J segment lost 3 bases and the V segment lost 5 bases, leaving 9 bases of the junction unmatched. The CDR3 consists of 15 residues. This chain's CDR3 is CASSPPGTAYYGYTF. The DNA for the CDR3 is TGTGCCAGCAGCCCGCCAGGGACAGCTTACTATGGCTACACCTTC.

This clone appeared a single time. The gene calls are TRBV5-6 and TRBJ1-1, with D perhaps TRBD1 (6 bases). The CDR3 has 13 residues. The V gene's germline CDR1 is SGHDT and CDR2 YYEEEE. The V end lost 4 bases, the J end lost 6 bases, and 13 bases lay between the germline ends. Written as DNA, the CDR3 is TGTGCCAGCAGCCCGGGGGGCAGCCCTGAAGCTTTCTTT. It yields the protein CASSPGGSPEAFF.

V is TRBV5-1 and J is TRBJ2-3, with 15 bases lining up with TRBD2. The ends lost 3 bases at V and 1 base at J; junction bases unmatched: 9. The CDR3 is 19 amino acids. Per germline, CDR1 SGHRS and CDR2 YFSETQ. In nucleotides, the CDR3 is TGCGCCAGCAGCTCGGGACTAGCGGGGGGCCTTTCCCGCACAGATACGCAGTATTTT. Protein: CASSSGLAGGLSRTDTQYF. Full variable domain (rest looked up from reference TRBV5-1 and TRBJ2-3): KAGVTQTPRYLIKTRGQQVTLSCSPISGHRSVSWYQQTPGQGLQFLFEYFSETQRNKGNFPGRFSGRQFSNSRSEMNVSTLELGDSALYLCASSSGLAGGLSRTDTQYFGPGTRLTVL.

The chain is built from TRBV5-1 and TRBJ1-6; 7 nucleotides match TRBD1. Germline assignment: CDR1 SGHRS and CDR2 YFSETQ. V shed 4 bases, J shed 9 bases, and the junction held 10 bases outside the gene matches. CDR3 size: 15 residues. CDR3 DNA: TGCGCCAGCAGCCGGGAAGGGGGCGGGAGTTCACCCCTCCACTTT. Protein sequence: CASSREGGGSSPLHF.

This chain uses TRBV11-3 with TRBJ2-3, with D possibly matching TRBD2 (7 bases). The germline V gene has CDR1 SGHNT and CDR2 YENEEA. CDR3 length equals 15 residues. The germline V and J ends were trimmed by 4 bases and 4 bases, with 15 bases remaining between them. This CDR3 reads CASSSGGRGPDTQYF. Written as DNA, the CDR3 is TGTGCCAGCAGCTCGGGGGGCCGGGGCCCAGATACGCAGTATTTT.

The V and J genes are TRBV5-1 and TRBJ1-2; TRBD1 aligns across 10 bases. The CDR3 contains 16 residues. In germline, CDR1 is SGHRS, CDR2 YFSETQ. Trimming at V came to 1 base and at J to 6 bases, leaving 9 bases not matched to a gene. CDR3 coding DNA: TGCGCCAGCAGCTTGCTAACGGGACAGGGGACAGATGGCTACACCTTC. Translation: CASSLLTGQGTDGYTF.

The chain uses TRBV4-1 and TRBJ2-3; TRBD1 matches 8 bases. There are 16 residues in the CDR3. Germline CDR1 is MGHRA and CDR2 is YSYEKL. V lost 1 base to trimming and J lost 6 bases; unmatched junction nucleotides: 9. The CDR3 nucleotides are TGCGCCAGCAGCCAAGTTCTCCGGACAGGGCGGGATACGCAGTATTTT. Its protein is CASSQVLRTGRDTQYF.

Only a few counts were recorded for this clone. The genes are TRBV11-2 and TRBJ2-1; 10 bases match TRBD2. Germline CDR1 SGHAT, CDR2 FQNNGV. Trimming at V came to 5 bases and at J to 2 bases, leaving 6 bases not matched to a gene. The CDR3 extends over 16 amino acids. The DNA for the CDR3 is TGTGCCAGCAGCCCGGTGACTAGCGGGCCCTACAATGAGCAGTTCTTC. Translating it yields CASSPVTSGPYNEQFF.

The rearrangement links TRBV6-2 or TRBV6-3 to TRBJ2-3; D is possibly TRBD2 (6 bases). The V end was cut by 2 bases, the J end by 6 bases, with 6 bases between. Germline CDR1 MNHEY, CDR2 SVGEGT. The CDR3 runs 12 residues. The CDR3 DNA follows: TGTGCCAGCAGTTACGCGGGGGATACGCAGTATTTT. Translating gives CASSYAGDTQYF.

The rearrangement uses TRBV4-1 and TRBJ1-1; 9 positions agree with TRBD1. The CDR3 runs to 15 residues. From germline, CDR1 is MGHRA and CDR2 YSYEKL. The trim removed 0 bases at V and 10 bases at J, leaving 9 bases unmatched. CDR3 in amino acids: CASSQESQGAMGAFF. The CDR3 DNA follows: TGCGCCAGCAGCCAAGAGTCACAGGGGGCGATGGGAGCTTTCTTT.

The chain carries TRBV2 and TRBJ2-7; D is possibly TRBD2 (6 bases). V dropped 6 bases and J dropped 2 bases, with 17 bases sitting between them. Germline V gene data show CDR1 as SNHLY and CDR2 as FYNNEI. There are 15 residues in the CDR3. Here the CDR3 DNA reads TGTGCCAGCAGAGGAGGGGTCCAGGGAGCCTACGAGCAGTACTTC. Its protein is CASRGGVQGAYEQYF. Variable domain in full (rest from reference TRBV2 and TRBJ2-7): EPEVTQTPSHQVTQMGQEVILRCVPISNHLYFYWYRQILGQKVEFLVSFYNNEISEKSEIFDDQFSVERPDGSNFTLKIRSTKLEDSAMYFCASRGGVQGAYEQYFGPGTRLTVT.

A single count supports this clone. The chain is built from TRBV6-5 and TRBJ1-5; weak D call: TRBD1 (5 bases). Germline V lookup: CDR1 MNHEY, CDR2 SVGAGI. The CDR3 consists of 13 residues. Trimming removed 6 bases from V and 5 bases from J, with 11 bases in between. Written as DNA, the CDR3 is TGTGCCAGCAGCCGCGACAGACATCAGCCCCAGCATTTT. This sequence encodes CASSRDRHQPQHF.

This clone was seen a single time. The genes are TRBV19 and TRBJ2-3; D unresolved. The CDR3 extends over 14 amino acids. Per germline, CDR1 LNHDA and CDR2 SQIVND (reference sequence). V gave up 6 bases and J gave up 2 bases, with 12 bases separating them. The CDR3 spells CASSLGTLTDTQYF. The DNA of the CDR3 is TGTGCCAGTAGCCTGGGCACCCTCACAGATACGCAGTATTTT.

V usage is TRBV7-2 and J usage is TRBJ1-5; D is uncertain. The CDR3 length is 13 residues. The V and J ends lost 3 bases and 9 bases respectively, with 12 bases between them. In germline, CDR1 is SGHTA, CDR2 FQGNSA. CDR3 coding DNA: TGTGCCAGCAGCTTTAGGACGGGCAGGCCCCAGCATTTT. Protein sequence: CASSFRTGRPQHF.

The rearrangement links TRBV9 to TRBJ1-1; TRBD1 aligns across 11 bases. CDR3 size: 14 residues. Per germline, CDR1 SGDLS and CDR2 YYNGEE. The J segment lost 11 bases and the V segment lost 5 bases, leaving 11 bases of the junction unmatched. CDR3 bases: TGTGCCAGCAGGGAAAGACCGGGACAGGGGGAGGCTTTCTTT. Translation gives CASRERPGQGEAFF. The full variable domain, with the rest looked up from reference TRBV9 and TRBJ1-1, is DSGVTQTPKHLITATGQRVTLRCSPRSGDLSVYWYQQSLDQGLQFLIQYYNGEERAKGNILERFSAQQFPDLHSELNLSSLELGDSALYFCASRERPGQGEAFFGQGTRLTVV.

The V and J genes are TRBV18 and TRBJ2-5, with 11 bases aligning to TRBD2. Losses at the gene ends were 5 bases for V and 5 bases for J; bases not matched to a gene: 4. This CDR3 comprises 14 residues. The germline V gene encodes CDR1 KGHSH and CDR2 LQKENI. The CDR3 sequence: CASSDRTSGETQYF. The CDR3 DNA reads as TGTGCCAGCTCAGACCGGACTAGCGGGGAGACCCAGTACTTC.

The genes are TRBV19 and TRBJ2-7; unclear D gene. The V gene lost 4 bases and the J gene lost 3 bases, with 13 bases spanning the gap. From germline, CDR1 is LNHDA and CDR2 SQIVND (reference sequence). The length of the CDR3 is 14 residues. The CDR3 DNA reads as TGTGCCAGTAGTAGCCTCCCGGACGGCTACGAGCAGTACTTC. This sequence encodes CASSSLPDGYEQYF.

V and J are TRBV30 and TRBJ2-1; D is perhaps TRBD1 or TRBD2 (7 bases each). CDR1 is GTSNPN, CDR2 SVGIG, per germline (reference sequence). V dropped 3 bases and J dropped 7 bases, with 10 bases sitting between them. CDR3 length equals 12 residues. Here the CDR3 DNA reads TGTGCCTGGAGCAGGGGGGGTAATGAGCAGTTCTTC. This sequence encodes CAWSRGGNEQFF.

This clone was seen a handful of times. This chain connects TRBV7-9 to TRBJ1-4, with D maybe TRBD1 (6 bases). Trimming cost V 3 bases and J 8 bases, with 19 bases left between them. The CDR3 spans 16 residues. The germline gives CDR1 SEHNR, CDR2 FQNEAQ (reference sequence). DNA of the CDR3: TGTGCCAGCAGCTTCGGACAGATCCCCTTAGGGGAAAAACTGTTTTTT. It encodes CASSFGQIPLGEKLFF.